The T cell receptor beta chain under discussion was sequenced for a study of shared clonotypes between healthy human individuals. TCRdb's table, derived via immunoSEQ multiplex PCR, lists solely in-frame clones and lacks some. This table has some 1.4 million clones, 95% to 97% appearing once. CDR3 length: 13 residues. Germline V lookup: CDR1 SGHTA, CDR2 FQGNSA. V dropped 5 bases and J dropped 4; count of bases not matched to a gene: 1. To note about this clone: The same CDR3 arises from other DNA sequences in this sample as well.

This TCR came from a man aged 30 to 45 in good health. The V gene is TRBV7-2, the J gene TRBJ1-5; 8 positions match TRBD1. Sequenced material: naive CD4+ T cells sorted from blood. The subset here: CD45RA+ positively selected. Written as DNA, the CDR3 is TGTGCCAGCAGCGACAGGGGAAATCAGCCCCAGCATTTT. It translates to CASSDRGNQPQHF.